The 29 T cell receptor beta chains below come from one sample, sequenced in a study of T cells in Graves' hyperthyroidism and ophthalmopathy. It was RNA transcripts that yielded the amplified TCR beta CDR3 regions. HTBI primers were the set used in a first-round RT-PCR of the TCR CDR3. TCRdb re-derived calls from the multiplex PCR reads in MiXCR, one entry per CDR3 protein. Among approximately 600,000 distinct CDR3 sequences, roughly 16% were seen once, and the ten largest hold 3.5% to 4%. Sequencing used blood. The receptors were gathered from a woman in her twenties or thirties with Graves' hyperthyroidism.

The chain recombines TRBV4-2 with TRBJ2-3; D ambiguous. Germline loops: CDR1 LGHNA, CDR2 YNFKEQ. Trimming shortened V by 4 bases and J by 2 bases, and 13 bases separated the two germline ends. CDR3 length equals 15 residues. The CDR3 bases are TGTGCCAGCAGCCGAGATAGACGGCTCACAGATACGCAGTATTTT. As protein: CASSRDRRLTDTQYF.

The rearrangement joins TRBV4-3 to TRBJ1-2, with D possibly matching TRBD1 (5 bases). The CDR3 runs 14 residues. Germline assignment: CDR1 LGHNA and CDR2 YSLEER. Trimming left V 0 bases short and J 8 bases short, with 13 bases between. CDR3 region: CASSQELLQGGYTF. DNA of the CDR3: TGCGCCAGCAGCCAAGAGTTACTTCAGGGCGGCTACACCTTC.

The chain links TRBV20-1 to TRBJ1-5; 7 bases agree with TRBD1. J was trimmed by 8 bases and V by 7 bases; bases with no gene match: 11. The CDR3 sequence is 13 residues long. Germline V gives CDR1 DFQATT, CDR2 SNEGSKA (reference sequence). CDR3 sequence (DNA): TGCAGTGGGTCATTTGAGGGGGCGGAGCCCCAGCATTTT. This encodes CSGSFEGAEPQHF.

The table lists this clonotype with many counts. The genes are TRBV5-6 and TRBJ2-1; D is unresolved. V was pared by 3 bases and J by 5 bases, with 6 bases between. Per the germline V gene, CDR1 is SGHDT and CDR2 is YYEEEE. The CDR3 totals 12 residues. CDR3 in DNA: TGTGCCAGCAGCTGGGGAAACAATGAGCAGTTCTTC. This encodes CASSWGNNEQFF.

There are a few counts of this clonotype. V usage is TRBV28 and J usage is TRBJ1-2; no clear D gene. The ends were cut back, 5 bases at V and 4 bases at J, with 20 bases in the middle. The CDR3 extends over 16 amino acids. Germline V gives CDR1 MDHEN, CDR2 SYDVKM. This CDR3 is CASSGKGIGGGYGYTF. The CDR3 DNA sequence: TGTGCCAGCAGTGGGAAAGGGATCGGTGGCGGCTATGGCTACACCTTC.

The chain recombines TRBV6-1 with TRBJ2-1; 7 nucleotides align to TRBD1. The CDR3 is 13 amino acids. Trimming at V came to 2 bases and at J to 12 bases, leaving 7 bases not matched to a gene. Germline loops: CDR1 MNHNS, CDR2 SASEGT. CDR3 DNA sequence: TGTGCCAGCAGTGAAAGAGCGACAGGGTCGCAGTTCTTC. Translating gives CASSERATGSQFF.

This clonotype has ten or more counts. The chain carries TRBV11-3 and TRBJ1-1; D uncertain. CDR3 size: 13 residues. The ends were cut back, 2 bases at V and 11 bases at J, with 15 bases in the middle. CDR1 SGHNT and CDR2 YENEEA come from the germline V gene. In nucleotides, the CDR3 is TGTGCCAGCAGCTTATCAGCGGGGAGAGGGGCTTTCTTT. Protein: CASSLSAGRGAFF.

This clonotype was recorded a few times. This chain connects TRBV5-1 to TRBJ2-2, with TRBD2 matching 7 bases. Germline values: CDR1 SGHRS, CDR2 YFSETQ. Trimming at V came to 0 bases and at J to 6 bases, leaving 5 bases not matched to a gene. The CDR3 contains 15 residues. The CDR3 coding sequence is TGCGCCAGCAGCTTGGAGGGCGGGGGAGCCGGGGAGCTGTTTTTT. Its protein product is CASSLEGGGAGELFF.

At least ten counts were recorded for this clonotype. V gene TRBV18 combines with J gene TRBJ1-1; D not certain. The V and J ends lost 3 bases and 6 bases respectively, with 11 bases between them. Germline values: CDR1 KGHSH, CDR2 LQKENI. This CDR3 has 13 residues. CDR3 DNA sequence: TGTGCCAGCTCACCGGAAAGCCCAGCTGAAGCTTTCTTT. Protein product: CASSPESPAEAFF.

This clonotype came up a few times. The chain couples TRBV10-3 to TRBJ2-7; TRBD2 matches at 8 bases. V lost 2 bases, J lost 6 bases, and 3 bases stayed unmatched. Germline V CDR1 and CDR2: ENHRY, SYGVKD. CDR3 length equals 13 residues. The CDR3: CAISEREGAEQYF. DNA for the CDR3: TGTGCCATCAGTGAGCGGGAGGGCGCCGAGCAGTACTTC.

In its sample, this clonotype was seen many times. The rearrangement uses TRBV12-5 and TRBJ2-1; 11 nucleotides line up with TRBD1. V shed 6 bases, J shed 8 bases, and the junction held 9 bases outside the gene matches. There are 15 residues in the CDR3. Germline V gene data show CDR1 as LGHNT and CDR2 as FRNRAP. CDR3 sequence reads: CASGNGTGGVDEQFF. DNA of the CDR3: TGTGCTAGTGGCAACGGGACAGGGGGAGTCGATGAGCAGTTCTTC.

The rearrangement links TRBV29-1 to TRBJ1-1; possibly TRBD1 for D (5 bases). This CDR3 contains 14 residues. CDR1 SQVTM and CDR2 ANQGSEA come from the germline V gene. Between the trimmed V and J ends, which lost 3 bases and 2 bases, there was a span of 13 bases. CDR3 nucleotides: TGCAGCGTTGATGGACACCCTCTAAACACTGAAGCTTTCTTT. Translation gives CSVDGHPLNTEAFF.

This clonotype was seen a handful of times. V is TRBV5-4 and J is TRBJ1-6, with 9 bases that match TRBD1. Germline lookup yields CDR1 SGHNT and CDR2 YYREEE (reference sequence). V shed 4 bases, J shed 7 bases, and the junction held 6 bases outside the gene matches. The CDR3 is made up of 15 amino acids. The CDR3 loop is CASSPSTGGNSPLHF. The CDR3 DNA sequence: TGTGCCAGCAGCCCCAGCACAGGGGGCAATTCACCCCTCCACTTT.

In its sample, this clonotype was seen many times. The chain joins TRBV11-2 to TRBJ2-1; TRBD2 matches at 9 bases. V was clipped by 4 bases and J by 4 bases; unmatched bases: 5. Germline CDR1 SGHAT, CDR2 FQNNGV. The CDR3 runs 15 residues. The CDR3 sequence is CASSSRTSDYNEQFF. The CDR3 DNA sequence: TGTGCCAGCAGCTCTAGGACTAGCGATTACAATGAGCAGTTCTTC.

This chain uses TRBV11-3 with TRBJ1-1; 9 bases are shared with TRBD1. The CDR3 is 14 amino acids. With 7 bases clipped from V and 5 bases from J, the junction kept 8 bases outside the gene matches. Germline assignment: CDR1 SGHNT and CDR2 YENEEA. For the CDR3, the DNA is TGTGCCAGCATCCCGGGACAGGGATATACTGAAGCTTTCTTT. It translates to CASIPGQGYTEAFF. The full variable domain, with the rest looked up from reference TRBV11-3 and TRBJ1-1, is EAGVVQSPRYKIIEKKQPVAFWCNPISGHNTLYWYLQNLGQGPELLIRYENEEAVDDSQLPKDRFSAERLKGVDSTLKIQPAELGDSAVYLCASIPGQGYTEAFFGQGTRLTVV.

The CDR3 here is CASSVLGSLGETQYF. CDR3 coding DNA: TGTGCCAGCAGCGTACTAGGGAGTTTAGGAGAGACCCAGTACTTC. The gene calls are TRBV9 and TRBJ2-5; maybe TRBD2 (5 bases). The CDR3 consists of 15 residues. Germline assignment: CDR1 SGDLS and CDR2 YYNGEE. The V gene lost 1 base and the J gene lost 4 bases, with 14 bases spanning the gap. Combining the CDR3 with reference TRBV9 and TRBJ2-5 gives the whole variable domain DSGVTQTPKHLITATGQRVTLRCSPRSGDLSVYWYQQSLDQGLQFLIQYYNGEERAKGNILERFSAQQFPDLHSELNLSSLELGDSALYFCASSVLGSLGETQYFGPGTRLLVL.

In this sample, this clonotype turned up a few times. A single base separates this from a much larger clone, so it may be a read error. CDR3 sequence: CASSLTGWGTGELSF. CDR3 DNA sequence: TGTGCCAGCAGTTTAACCGGGTGGGGGACCGGGGAGCTGTCTTTT. The V gene is TRBV28, the J gene TRBJ2-2; D assignment may be TRBD1 or TRBD2 (5 bases each). Germline V gene data show CDR1 as MDHEN and CDR2 as SYDVKM. CDR3 length: 15 residues.

In this sample, this clonotype turned up many times. The chain carries TRBV7-8 and TRBJ2-3; TRBD2 agrees at 8 bases. Germline assignment: CDR1 SGHVS and CDR2 FQNEAQ. This CDR3 has 15 amino acids. V trimming: 6 bases; J trimming: 0 bases; junction bases outside the gene matches: 5. CDR3 nucleotides: TGTGCCAGCAGTATACTAGCGGCTAGCACAGATACGCAGTATTTT. Translated: CASSILAASTDTQYF. Combining the CDR3 with reference TRBV7-8 and TRBJ2-3 gives the whole variable domain GAGVSQSPRYKVAKRGQDVALRCDPISGHVSLFWYQQALGQGPEFLTYFQNEAQLDKSGLPSDRFFAERPEGSVSTLKIQRTQQEDSAVYLCASSILAASTDTQYFGPGTRLTVL.

Only a few counts were recorded for this clonotype. The gene calls are TRBV30 and TRBJ2-1; D remains ambiguous. V was shortened by 2 bases and J by 3 bases, with 5 bases between the two germline ends. The germline V gene has CDR1 GTSNPN and CDR2 SVGIG (reference sequence). The CDR3 contains 12 residues. The CDR3 DNA sequence: TGTGCCTGGAGTATCAACTACAATGAGCAGTTCTTC. It specifies CAWSINYNEQFF. The variable domain in full, completed from reference TRBV30 and TRBJ2-1, reads SQTIHQWPATLVQPVGSPLSLECTVEGTSNPNLYWYRQAAGRGLQLLFYSVGIGQISSEVPQNLSASRPQDRQFILSSKKLLLSDSGFYLCAWSINYNEQFFGPGTRLTVL.

There are many counts of this clonotype. The genes are TRBV12-3 or TRBV12-4 and TRBJ1-2; TRBD1 aligns across 7 bases. The V segment lost 5 bases and the J segment 9 bases; nucleotides outside the gene matches: 12. The CDR3 covers 14 residues. The CDR3, as DNA: TGTGCCAGCAGTGTGACAGGGTCCAGTTTCAGCTACACCTTC. This sequence encodes CASSVTGSSFSYTF.

This clonotype was counted at least ten times. This rearrangement joins TRBV6-1 to TRBJ2-3; D not resolved. The CDR3 is 12 residues long. Germline V lookup: CDR1 MNHNS, CDR2 SASEGT. Trimming removed 2 bases at V and 6 bases at J, with 6 bases between. In DNA form, the CDR3 reads TGTGCCAGCAGTGAAATAGTCGATACGCAGTATTTT. This translates into CASSEIVDTQYF.

There are many counts of this clonotype. The chain employs TRBV7-2 and TRBJ1-1, with 7 bases aligning to TRBD1. Losses at the gene ends were 5 bases for V and 5 bases for J; bases not matched to a gene: 8. The germline V gene has CDR1 SGHTA and CDR2 FQGNSA. The CDR3 is 14 amino acids. The chain's CDR3 is CASSIRQGRTEAFF. DNA of the CDR3: TGTGCCAGCAGCATTAGACAGGGCAGGACTGAAGCTTTCTTT.

This clonotype has a handful of counts. The rearrangement uses TRBV19 and TRBJ2-7, with TRBD2 matching over 7 bases. There are 13 residues in the CDR3. The germline V gene encodes CDR1 LNHDA and CDR2 SQIVND (reference sequence). Germline trimming cut 7 bases from V and 7 bases from J; bases unmatched to any gene: 10. This CDR3 reads CASIQRDSGEQYF. In nucleotides, the CDR3 is TGTGCCAGTATTCAGCGGGACTCGGGGGAGCAGTACTTC.

The CDR3: CASSSDIWISGNTIYF. As DNA, the CDR3 is TGTGCCAGCAGCTCCGATATCTGGATTTCTGGAAACACCATATATTTT. The chain employs TRBV7-2 and TRBJ1-3; D gene ambiguous. V was shortened by 4 bases and J by 1 base, with 14 bases between the two germline ends. Germline CDR1 is SGHTA and CDR2 is FQGNSA. The CDR3 totals 16 residues. Combining the CDR3 with reference TRBV7-2 and TRBJ1-3 gives the whole variable domain GAGVSQSPSNKVTEKGKDVELRCDPISGHTALYWYRQSLGQGLEFLIYFQGNSAPDKSGLPSDRFSAERTGGSVSTLTIQRTQQEDSAVYLCASSSDIWISGNTIYFGEGSWLTVV.

Ten or more counts support this clonotype. The chain has TRBV11-2 and TRBJ2-3; 11 positions agree with TRBD2. CDR3 length equals 15 residues. Germline V gene lookup returns CDR1 SGHAT and CDR2 FQNNGV. V dropped 5 bases and J dropped 1; count of bases not matched to a gene: 2. The CDR3 is CASSRGLAGTDTQYF. For the CDR3, the DNA is TGTGCCAGCAGCCGGGGACTAGCGGGCACAGATACGCAGTATTTT.

This clonotype was counted many times. The chain employs TRBV14 and TRBJ1-1; no reliable D call. V gave up 2 bases and J gave up 4 bases, with 8 bases separating them. Germline CDR1 reads SGHDN; CDR2 reads FVKESK. The CDR3 is 13 residues long. Written as DNA, the CDR3 is TGTGCCAGCAGCCAAAGTCAGAGCACTGAAGCTTTCTTT. It yields the protein CASSQSQSTEAFF.

This clonotype was observed many times. This chain links TRBV28 with TRBJ2-7; 7 bases line up with TRBD1. V shed 3 bases, J shed 2 bases, and the junction held 4 bases outside the gene matches. The V gene's germline CDR1 is MDHEN and CDR2 SYDVKM. The CDR3 totals 14 residues. CDR3 DNA: TGTGCCAGCAGTTTCCCGGGGACAGCCTACGAGCAGTACTTC. Translating it yields CASSFPGTAYEQYF. Full variable domain (rest looked up from reference TRBV28 and TRBJ2-7): DVKVTQSSRYLVKRTGEKVFLECVQDMDHENMFWYRQDPGLGLRLIYFSYDVKMKEKGDIPEGYSVSREKKERFSLILESASTNQTSMYLCASSFPGTAYEQYFGPGTRLTVT.

This clonotype came up many times. The chain uses TRBV18 and TRBJ2-7; 9 nucleotides line up with TRBD1. This CDR3 has 14 amino acids. Germline-derived CDR1 and CDR2 are KGHSH and LQKENI. This CDR3 is CASSPRQGAYEQYF. The CDR3 DNA follows: TGTGCTAGCAGCCCAAGACAGGGGGCCTACGAGCAGTACTTC.

Note on this clonotype: With a much larger clone just one base away, this may be a read error. V and J are TRBV27 and TRBJ2-3; TRBD2 aligns across 16 bases. Germline V gene sequence: CDR1 MNHEY, CDR2 SMNVEV (reference sequence). The CDR3 loop spans 19 amino acids. The CDR3 is CANSLGAGTSGRAEDTQYF. CDR3 nucleotide sequence: TGTGCCAACAGTTTAGGGGCCGGGACTAGCGGGAGGGCCGAAGATACGCAGTATTTT.